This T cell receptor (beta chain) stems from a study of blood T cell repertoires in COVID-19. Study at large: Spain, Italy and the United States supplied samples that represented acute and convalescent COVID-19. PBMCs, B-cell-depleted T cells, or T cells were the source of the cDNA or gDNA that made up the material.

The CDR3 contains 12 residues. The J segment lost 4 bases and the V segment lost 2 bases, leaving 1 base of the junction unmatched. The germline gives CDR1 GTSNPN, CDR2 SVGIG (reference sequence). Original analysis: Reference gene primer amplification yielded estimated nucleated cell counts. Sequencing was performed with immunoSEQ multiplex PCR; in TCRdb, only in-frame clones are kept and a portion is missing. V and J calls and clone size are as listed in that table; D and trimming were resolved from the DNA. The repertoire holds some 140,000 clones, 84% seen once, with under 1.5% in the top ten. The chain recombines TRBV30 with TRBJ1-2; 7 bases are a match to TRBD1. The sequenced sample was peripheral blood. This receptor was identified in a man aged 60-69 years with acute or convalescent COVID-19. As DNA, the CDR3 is TGTGCCTGGAGTTCAGGGGGCTATGGCTACACCTTC. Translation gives CAWSSGGYGYTF.